This T cell receptor (beta chain) was found in a study of blood T cell repertoires in COVID-19. As for the study in general: The samples span acute and convalescent COVID-19 from the United States, Italy and Spain. T cells, B-cell-depleted T cells, or PBMCs supplied cDNA or gDNA.

Per the study methods: Estimated nucleated cell counts came from reference gene primer amplification. Clones were sequenced by immunoSEQ multiplex PCR, and TCRdb holds only the in-frame ones, with some missing. V and J calls and clone size are given by that table; D and trimming were obtained from the DNA. The sample carries around 250,000 clones, around 90% recorded once. Trimming took 5 bases from V and 4 from J, leaving 14 bases between them. CDR1 MNHEY and CDR2 SVGAGI come from the germline V gene. This CDR3 region has 14 residues. This TCR came from a woman aged 70-85 years with active or convalescent COVID-19. The chain combines TRBV6-5 with TRBJ1-2, with D tentatively TRBD1 (5 bases). The material sequenced was peripheral blood. The CDR3 region has the DNA TGTGCCAGCAGTCTAGGAGGGGAGGTCTATGGCTACACCTTC. Protein: CASSLGGEVYGYTF.